This T cell receptor beta chain was observed in a study of T cells in localized non-small cell lung cancer. Findings of the study overall: Longer overall survival was associated with a higher density of T cells in the blood. A median of about 54 of the top 100 tumor clones appeared in adjacent lung, which was paired and uninvolved. Uninvolved nearby lung showed the greatest T cell clonality, exceeding that found in tumor.

In the case of this clone: The antigen is undetermined.

The table came from immunoSEQ multiplex PCR; TCRdb's copy has only in-frame clones and leaves some out. The sample holds fewer than 90,000 clones, over 70% seen once. Germline loops: CDR1 SNHLY, CDR2 FYNNEI. The CDR3 loop spans 14 amino acids. V was shortened by 8 bases and J by 1 base, with 12 bases between the two germline ends. V gene TRBV2 combines with J gene TRBJ1-5, with D tentatively TRBD1 (5 bases). The input for sequencing was PBMCs, taken before any cancer treatment. This TCR was recovered from a man aged 35-75 years with stage II squamous cell lung carcinoma. The CDR3 sequence is CASGGGLSNQPQHF. The CDR3 coding sequence is TGTGCCAGCGGGGGGGGGTTGAGCAATCAGCCCCAGCATTTT.